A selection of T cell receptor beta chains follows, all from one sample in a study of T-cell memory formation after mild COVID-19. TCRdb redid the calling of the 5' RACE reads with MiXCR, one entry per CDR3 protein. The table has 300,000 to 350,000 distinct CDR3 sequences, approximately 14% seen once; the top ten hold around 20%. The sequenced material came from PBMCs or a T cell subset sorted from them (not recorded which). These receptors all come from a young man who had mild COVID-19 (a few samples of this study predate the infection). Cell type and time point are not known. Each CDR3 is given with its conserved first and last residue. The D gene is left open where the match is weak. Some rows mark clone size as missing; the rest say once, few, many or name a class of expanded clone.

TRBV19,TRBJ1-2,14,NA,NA,TGTGCCAGTGATTCCTGGGAGGGGAACTATGGCTACACCTTC,CASDSWEGNYGYTF
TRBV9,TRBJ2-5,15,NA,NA,TGTGCCAGCAGCGGACAGGGAGGGAGTCGCGAGACCCAGTACTTC,CASSGQGGSRETQYF
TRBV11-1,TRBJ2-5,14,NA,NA,TGTGCCAGCAGCTTAATTCAGCCACAAGAGACCCAGTACTTC,CASSLIQPQETQYF
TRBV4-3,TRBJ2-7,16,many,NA,TGCGCCAGCAGCGCGACAATGGACGGTCTACTTCGCGAGCAGTACTTC,CASSATMDGLLREQYF
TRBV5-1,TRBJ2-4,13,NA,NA,TGCGCCAGCAGCTTGGTGTCGGACAACATTCAGTACTTC,CASSLVSDNIQYF
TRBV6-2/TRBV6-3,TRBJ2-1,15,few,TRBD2,TGTGCCAGCAATGACGGGACTAGCGGGGGGAATGAGCAGTTCTTC,CASNDGTSGGNEQFF
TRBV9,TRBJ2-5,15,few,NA,TGTGCCAGCAGCGGGGTGGGGTCCCGCCAAGAGACCCAGTACTTC,CASSGVGSRQETQYF
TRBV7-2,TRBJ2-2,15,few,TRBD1,TGTGCCAGCAGCTTTACAGGGGCGAACACCGGGGAGCTGTTTTTT,CASSFTGANTGELFF
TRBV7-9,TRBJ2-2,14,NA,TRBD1,TGTGCCAGCAGCTCCCGACAGGGGGTCGGGGAGCTGTTTTTT,CASSSRQGVGELFF
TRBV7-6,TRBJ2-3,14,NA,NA,TGTGCCAGCAGCTTAGAGGTAGTTGCAGATACGCAGTATTTT,CASSLEVVADTQYF
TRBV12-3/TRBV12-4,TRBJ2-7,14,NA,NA,TGTGCCAGCAGACTCCAGGGTGCAGGAGACGAGCAGTACTTC,CASRLQGAGDEQYF
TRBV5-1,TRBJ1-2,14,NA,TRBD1,TGCGCCAGCAGATTCGGGCAGGGGGTCTATGGCTACACCTTC,CASRFGQGVYGYTF
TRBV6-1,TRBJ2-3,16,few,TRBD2,TGTGCCAGCAGTAGGGTAGCGGGGGGGAGCACAGATACGCAGTATTTT,CASSRVAGGSTDTQYF
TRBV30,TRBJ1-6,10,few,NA,TGTGCCACCCAGGGGCCACCCCTCCACTTT,CATQGPPLHF
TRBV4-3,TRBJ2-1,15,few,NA,TGCGCCAGCAGCCCAACCTTTTCGGGGTATGGTGAGCAGTTCTTC,CASSPTFSGYGEQFF
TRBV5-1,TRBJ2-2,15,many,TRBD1,TGCGCCAGCAGCTCGGGACAGGGCCCCGCCGGGGAGCTGTTTTTT,CASSSGQGPAGELFF
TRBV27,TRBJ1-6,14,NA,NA,TGTGCCAGCAGTTTCCTGGGGCCTAATTCACCCCTCCACTTT,CASSFLGPNSPLHF
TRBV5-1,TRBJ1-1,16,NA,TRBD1,TGCGCCAGCAGCTTGGATACGAAGGGGGCGGCCACTGAAGCTTTCTTT,CASSLDTKGAATEAFF
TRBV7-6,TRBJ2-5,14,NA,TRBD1,TGTGCCAGCAGCTTACAGGACAGGGCAGAGACCCAGTACTTC,CASSLQDRAETQYF
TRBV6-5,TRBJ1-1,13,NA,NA,TGTGCCAGCAGTTACTCCTCGAACACTGAAGCTTTCTTT,CASSYSSNTEAFF
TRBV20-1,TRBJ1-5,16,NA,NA,TGCAGTGCTAGAGGGCGGAGGGAGCAGCCCATTGAGCCCCAGCATTTT,CSARGRREQPIEPQHF
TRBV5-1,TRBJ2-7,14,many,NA,TGCGCCAGCAGAGGGACTCTCCGGGTCCACGAGCAGTACTTC,CASRGTLRVHEQYF
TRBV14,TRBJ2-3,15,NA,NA,TGTGCCAGCAGCCCCCACAGGGAAGGCACAGATACGCAGTATTTT,CASSPHREGTDTQYF
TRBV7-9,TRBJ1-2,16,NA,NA,TGTGCCACCGGCCCCCCTCTCGGAGGGTTTAACTATGGCTACACCTTC,CATGPPLGGFNYGYTF
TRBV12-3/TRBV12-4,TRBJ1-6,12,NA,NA,TGTGCCAGCAGTTTACATAATTCACCCCTCCACTTT,CASSLHNSPLHF
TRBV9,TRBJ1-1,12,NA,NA,TGTGCCAGCAGCGTAGGTGGGACTGAAGCTTTCTTT,CASSVGGTEAFF
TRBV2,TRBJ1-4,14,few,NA,TGTGCCAGCAGGATTGTAGGCCTGGAGGAAAAACTGTTTTTT,CASRIVGLEEKLFF
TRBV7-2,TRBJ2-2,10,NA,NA,TGTGCCAGCAGACTAGGGGAGCTGTTTTTT,CASRLGELFF
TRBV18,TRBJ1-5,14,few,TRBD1,TGTGCCAGCTCACCAAGCCAGGGGGCGCAGCCCCAGCATTTT,CASSPSQGAQPQHF
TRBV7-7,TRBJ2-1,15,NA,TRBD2,TGTGCCAGCAGACCCTCTAGCGGGGGGTACACTGAGCAGTTCTTC,CASRPSSGGYTEQFF
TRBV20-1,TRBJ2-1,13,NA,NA,TGCAGTGCTAGAGATCGTCGGTTTTATGAGCAGTTCTTC,CSARDRRFYEQFF
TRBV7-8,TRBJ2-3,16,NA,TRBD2,TGTGCCAGCAGCCTCCGCATGGCGGGGGGCACAGATACGCAGTATTTT,CASSLRMAGGTDTQYF
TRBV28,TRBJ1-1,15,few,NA,TGTGCCAGCAGTCCGGCGAAGACGGGGAACACTGAAGCTTTCTTT,CASSPAKTGNTEAFF
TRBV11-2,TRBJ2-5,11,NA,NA,TGTGCCAGCAGCTTAGTGGCAGCCCAGTACTTC,CASSLVAAQYF
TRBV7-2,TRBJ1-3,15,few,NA,TGTGCCAGCAGCTTAGTATTAGGGGCCGGAAACACCATATATTTT,CASSLVLGAGNTIYF
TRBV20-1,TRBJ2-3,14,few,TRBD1,TGCAGTGCCATCGGACAGGGTTCCATAGATACGCAGTATTTT,CSAIGQGSIDTQYF
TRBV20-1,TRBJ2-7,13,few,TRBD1,TGCAGTGCTAGACTGGGACAGGCCTACGAGCAGTACTTC,CSARLGQAYEQYF
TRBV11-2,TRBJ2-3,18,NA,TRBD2,TGTGCCAGCAGCTTAGATATATTCAGCGGGGGGTCAACAGATACGCAGTATTTT,CASSLDIFSGGSTDTQYF
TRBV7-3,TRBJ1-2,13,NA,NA,TGTGCCAGCAGCTCCCGGGACACCGTAAACTACACCTTC,CASSSRDTVNYTF
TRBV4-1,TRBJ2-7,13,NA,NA,TGCGCCAGCAGCCAGTTCCAAAAGGGTGAGCAGTACTTC,CASSQFQKGEQYF
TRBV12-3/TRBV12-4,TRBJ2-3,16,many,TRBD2,TGTGCCAGCAGAAGACTAGCGGGGGGCCCTTGGGATACGCAGTATTTT,CASRRLAGGPWDTQYF
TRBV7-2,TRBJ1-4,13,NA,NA,TGTGCCAGCAGCTCGTCGGAGGGGGGACAACTGTTTTTT,CASSSSEGGQLFF
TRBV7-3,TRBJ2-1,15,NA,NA,TGTGCCAGCAGCTTGATCTCGGGGACCTACAATGAGCAGTTCTTC,CASSLISGTYNEQFF
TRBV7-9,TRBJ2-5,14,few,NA,TGTGCCAGCAGCTTAGGATCGACTAGGGGGACCCAGTACTTC,CASSLGSTRGTQYF
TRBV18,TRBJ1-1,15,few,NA,TGTGCCAGCTCACCGTCCCCCACAGGGAACACTGAAGCTTTCTTT,CASSPSPTGNTEAFF
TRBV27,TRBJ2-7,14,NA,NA,TGTGCCAGCAGTCCCCGCAGCCCTCCGGGCGAGCAGTACTTC,CASSPRSPPGEQYF
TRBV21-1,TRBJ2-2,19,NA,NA,TGTGCCAGCAGCAAAGGGGCTACGGACCCCCCGTTGAACACCGGGGAGCTGTTTTTT,CASSKGATDPPLNTGELFF
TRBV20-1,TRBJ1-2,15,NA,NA,TGCAGTGCTGGAGGGGGGGACCGCTCTAACTATGGCTACACCTTC,CSAGGGDRSNYGYTF
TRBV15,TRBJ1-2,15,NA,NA,TGTGCCACCAGCAGAGATCTCAGAAGGGAAGCTGGCTACACCTTC,CATSRDLRREAGYTF
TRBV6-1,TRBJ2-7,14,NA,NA,TGTGCCAGCCGGGAAGAGGGGCCGACCTACGAGCAGTACTTC,CASREEGPTYEQYF